This T cell receptor beta chain was recovered during a study of OX40 agonist ivuxolimab in advanced cancers. CDR1 SGHRS and CDR2 YFSETQ come from the germline V gene. CDR3 size: 11 residues. Deletions cut 4 bases from V and 5 bases from J, with 4 bases between. TCRdb's table, derived via immunoSEQ multiplex PCR, lists solely in-frame clones and lacks some. The sample shows about 61,000 clones, approximately 90% of them seen only once. The clonotype comes from an adult with an advanced solid tumor such as melanoma, head and neck, liver or kidney cancer. The gene calls are TRBV5-1 and TRBJ2-1; D unclear. The source material was CD4+ or CD8+ T cells sorted from blood, sampled in a trial of the OX40 agonist ivuxolimab. The CDR3 region is CASSTHNEQFF. CDR3 DNA sequence: TGCGCCAGCAGCACCCACAATGAGCAGTTCTTC.